This record concerns one T cell receptor beta chain sequence. There are 13 residues in the CDR3. In germline, CDR1 is SNHLY, CDR2 FYNNEI. V gave up 4 bases and J gave up 8 bases, with 14 bases separating them. Sequenced by immunoSEQ multiplex PCR; TCRdb stores in-frame clones only, minus some. In the table there are tens of thousands of clones, 80% to 90% of which are singletons. Blood samples were obtained at baseline, cycle 4 day 1, and cycle 7 day 1. These data are taken from a study of OX40 agonist ivuxolimab in advanced cancers. Study context: Under the entry rules, prior anti-PD-1, anti-PD-L1 or anti-CTLA-4 therapy was allowed, and 35% to 40% had some.

The starting material was CD4+ or CD8+ T cells sorted from blood, obtained in a trial of the OX40 agonist ivuxolimab. The chain combines TRBV2 with TRBJ1-2; D unresolved. This clonotype was sampled from an adult with an advanced solid tumor such as melanoma, head and neck, liver or kidney cancer. Here the CDR3 DNA reads TGTGCCAGCAGTGTGGGAGGGATACGCGGCTACACCTTC. This encodes CASSVGGIRGYTF.